Here is one T cell receptor beta chain with its context. This clonotype was counted at least ten times. The specificity of this receptor is unknown. No base quality values were provided; no much bigger clone lies one nucleotide off. The germline V gene (reference sequence) specifies DFQATT as CDR1 and SNEGSKA as CDR2. The germline ends are 9 bases apart after V is trimmed by 5 bases and J by 4 bases. Taken from cysteine to phenylalanine, the CDR3 has 11 residues. The entry retains the CDR3 DNA only, 33 bases that are in frame from base 1. The library was obtained by PCR. The instrument given in TCRdb is Illumina HiSeq 2500. To normalize quantification of the TCRbeta repertoire, the TCR libraries were built with molecular barcoding that relied on unique molecular identifiers. TCRdb trimmed public reads at Q25 via fastp, called clones via MiXCR and kept in-frame beta chains. CDR3 protein sequences are deduplicated, and each keeps its most common genes and DNA. In this sample the table shows about 610,000 distinct CDR3 sequences, about 10% of which occur a single time. The top ten hold less than 5% of the sample.

The sample is drawn from a study of T-cell reconstitution after alpha-beta-depleted transplantation in children (dated by TCRdb to about 2016). Notes on the research overall: T-cell immune reconstitution after TCRalphabeta/CD19-depleted allogeneic hematopoietic cell transplantation in children was quantitatively tracked in the study by means of TCR repertoire profiling.

The receptor's source is a human donor who donated a stem cell graft to a child with acute myeloid leukemia. The chain is encoded by TRBV20-1 joined to TRBJ2-7, with no reliable assignment of the D segment. The specimen was PBMCs from the stem cell graft donor, collected from the stem cell graft. The nucleotide sequence reads TGCAGTGCTCCAGACGGTTACGAGCAGTACTTC. It is translated as CSAPDGYEQYF.